The next 23 T cell receptor beta chains were all read from a single sample in a study of cytomegalovirus exposure and HLA in healthy donors (dated by TCRdb to about 2017). The receptor library was made with the immunoSEQ multiplex PCR assay. The multiplex PCR relied on a mix of 60 forward primers for TCR Vbeta segments and 13 reverse primers for TCR Jbeta segments. In its TCRdb copy, this immuneACCESS table keeps in-frame sequences only and misses some clones. Where compared with another copy, unresolved V genes explain less than half of these, and the others have no known cause. In all, the sample holds approximately 89,000 clones, and 55% to 80% of those were seen once. The ten largest clones add up to 1.2% of the sample. The sequenced sample was PBMCs. Source of these receptors: a female donor in good health and CMV-seronegative.

This clone is labeled as medium-sized. The chain combines TRBV6-1 with TRBJ2-7, with TRBD2 matching 10 bases. The CDR3 consists of 14 residues. After removal of 2 bases from V and 2 bases from J, the junction contained 0 bases not matched to a gene. Germline V gene data show CDR1 as MNHNS and CDR2 as SASEGT. CDR3 sequence: CASSELAGAYEQYF. Written as DNA, the CDR3 is TGTGCCAGCAGTGAACTAGCGGGAGCCTACGAGCAGTACTTC.

This chain joins TRBV5-4 and TRBJ2-7; 7 positions match TRBD1. The CDR3 is made up of 14 amino acids. J gave up 0 bases and V 4 bases, and 4 bases lay outside the gene matches. The germline V gene has CDR1 SGHNT and CDR2 YYREEE (reference sequence). The CDR3 DNA reads as TGTGCCAGCAGCCAGGACAGGAGCTCCTACGAGCAGTACTTC. Its translation is CASSQDRSSYEQYF.

The rearrangement joins TRBV9 to TRBJ2-1; TRBD1 is a possible D gene (6 bases). The V and J ends lost 0 bases and 6 bases respectively, with 7 bases between them. There are 13 residues in the CDR3. Germline assignment: CDR1 SGDLS and CDR2 YYNGEE. The CDR3: CASSVGRGNEQFF. In nucleotides, the CDR3 is TGTGCCAGCAGCGTAGGCAGGGGCAATGAGCAGTTCTTC.

The genes are TRBV28 and TRBJ1-5, with 8 bases lining up with TRBD1. This CDR3 has 13 amino acids. V gave up 6 bases and J gave up 9 bases; unmatched junction bases: 7. CDR1 is MDHEN, CDR2 SYDVKM, per germline. CDR3 DNA: TGTGCCAGCAGGCAGGGGGCCCTGAGGCCCCAGCATTTT. It encodes CASRQGALRPQHF. Based on the CDR3 plus reference TRBV28 and TRBJ1-5, the full variable domain is DVKVTQSSRYLVKRTGEKVFLECVQDMDHENMFWYRQDPGLGLRLIYFSYDVKMKEKGDIPEGYSVSREKKERFSLILESASTNQTSMYLCASRQGALRPQHFGDGTRLSIL.

CDR3 DNA sequence: TGCAGTGCTAGAGTTCAGGAAGGCTACACCTTC. This codes for CSARVQEGYTF. The chain joins TRBV20-1 to TRBJ1-2; no clear D. In germline, CDR1 is DFQATT, CDR2 SNEGSKA (reference sequence). The CDR3 has 11 residues. Trimming left V 1 base short and J 8 bases short, with 8 bases between.

V gene TRBV5-1 combines with J gene TRBJ1-1; D perhaps matches TRBD1 (5 bases). Germline V lookup: CDR1 SGHRS, CDR2 YFSETQ. The V end lost 6 bases, the J end lost 3 bases, and 15 bases lay between the germline ends. The CDR3 is made up of 14 amino acids. Written as DNA, the CDR3 is TGCGCCAGCACCTCATCGGGGGTGGACACTGAAGCTTTCTTT. As protein: CASTSSGVDTEAFF. The complete variable domain, with remaining parts taken from reference TRBV5-1 and TRBJ1-1, reads KAGVTQTPRYLIKTRGQQVTLSCSPISGHRSVSWYQQTPGQGLQFLFEYFSETQRNKGNFPGRFSGRQFSNSRSEMNVSTLELGDSALYLCASTSSGVDTEAFFGQGTRLTVV.

This clone appeared a few times. V is TRBV4-1 and J is TRBJ2-5; TRBD2 aligns across 8 bases. Germline CDR1 reads MGHRA; CDR2 reads YSYEKL. The V and J ends lost 3 bases and 2 bases, in that order; junction bases with no gene match: 5. The CDR3 runs 15 residues. The CDR3 spells CASSHLAGTQETQYF. Here the CDR3 DNA reads TGCGCCAGCAGCCATTTAGCGGGGACACAAGAGACCCAGTACTTC.

The V and J genes are TRBV11-2 and TRBJ1-3; D is ambiguous. V was shortened by 4 bases and J by 1 base, with 5 bases between the two germline ends. From germline, CDR1 is SGHAT and CDR2 FQNNGV. The CDR3 runs to 13 residues. This CDR3 reads CASSYSSGNTIYF. The DNA of the CDR3 is TGTGCCAGCAGCTACTCTTCTGGAAACACCATATATTTT.

A note on this clone: The junction does not match germline at one end; this may be a read error. This rearrangement joins TRBV7-7 to TRBJ1-4, with TRBD1 as a possible D gene (6 bases). Germline CDR1 and CDR2: SSHAT and FNYEAQ (reference sequence). The CDR3 is 15 residues long. This CDR3 reads CASSLGPGAGEKLFF. The CDR3 DNA sequence: TGTGCTAGCAGCCTAGGTCCAGGGGCGGGTGAAAAACTGTTTTTT.

This chain joins TRBV7-9 and TRBJ2-7, with TRBD1 identical over 8 bases. Losses at the gene ends were 1 base for V and 4 bases for J; bases not matched to a gene: 3. CDR1 is SEHNR, CDR2 FQNEAQ, per germline (reference sequence). This CDR3 has 14 residues. CDR3 nucleotide sequence: TGTGCCAGCAGCTTAGTTCAGGGGGCTTACGAGCAGTACTTC. It encodes CASSLVQGAYEQYF.

The genes are TRBV9 and TRBJ2-5; 12 bases line up with TRBD2. The germline CDR1 and CDR2 sequences are SGDLS and YYNGEE. The CDR3 runs 15 residues. V lost 4 bases and J lost 5; bases outside the gene matches: 6. CDR3 in DNA: TGTGCCAGCAGCCTGTCGACTAGCGGGGGCGAGACCCAGTACTTC. Translating it yields CASSLSTSGGETQYF.

The chain links TRBV12-5 to TRBJ1-1, with a tentative D call TRBD1 (6 bases). V lost 7 bases, J lost 1 base, and 25 bases lay in between. Germline CDR1 is LGHNT and CDR2 is FRNRAP. This CDR3 is built from 18 residues. In DNA form, the CDR3 reads TGTGCTAGTGCCTTCATTCCGGGACACCTCGGGCCGAACACTGAAGCTTTCTTT. The encoded protein is CASAFIPGHLGPNTEAFF.

The CDR3 loop is CAIGDPGQGTSGYTF. CDR3 nucleotide sequence: TGTGCCATCGGCGATCCGGGACAGGGGACGAGTGGCTACACCTTC. The chain recombines TRBV10-3 with TRBJ1-2, with 10 nucleotides matching TRBD1. The trim removed 8 bases at V and 7 bases at J, leaving 13 bases unmatched. The germline V gene encodes CDR1 ENHRY and CDR2 SYGVKD. This CDR3 has 15 residues.

This chain joins TRBV7-2 and TRBJ2-7, with a weak D call TRBD1 (6 bases). The CDR3 contains 14 residues. Per the germline V gene, CDR1 is SGHTA and CDR2 is FQGNSA. The germline V and J ends were trimmed by 3 bases and 3 bases, with 12 bases remaining between them. CDR3 DNA sequence: TGTGCCAGCAGCTTGGGACACTCCGGCTACGAGCAGTACTTC. Its translation: CASSLGHSGYEQYF.

This clone was seen only a few times. V gene TRBV7-9 combines with J gene TRBJ2-5, with 12 bases fitting TRBD2. Per germline, CDR1 SEHNR and CDR2 FQNEAQ (reference sequence). After removal of 4 bases from V and 6 bases from J, the junction contained 15 bases not matched to a gene. The CDR3 covers 18 residues. In DNA, the CDR3 is TGTGCCAGCAGCTCCACGGATCCTCGACTAGCGGGAGAAAAGACCCAGTACTTC. Protein: CASSSTDPRLAGEKTQYF. Using reference TRBV7-9 and TRBJ2-5 for the parts outside the CDR3, the full variable domain is DTGVSQNPRHKITKRGQNVTFRCDPISEHNRLYWYRQTLGQGPEFLTYFQNEAQLEKSRLLSDRFSAERPKGSFSTLEIQRTEQGDSAMYLCASSSTDPRLAGEKTQYFGPGTRLLVL.

The V and J genes are TRBV27 and TRBJ2-3; TRBD2 aligns across 7 bases. The germline V gene has CDR1 MNHEY and CDR2 SMNVEV (reference sequence). CDR3 length equals 13 residues. V lost 6 bases to trimming and J lost 1 base; unmatched junction nucleotides: 1. The CDR3: CASRLAGTDTQYF. The DNA for the CDR3 is TGTGCCAGCAGGCTAGCGGGCACAGATACGCAGTATTTT.

This chain joins TRBV6-5 and TRBJ1-2, with 7 bases aligning to TRBD1. The V gene's germline CDR1 is MNHEY and CDR2 SVGAGI. The ends lost 2 bases at V and 1 base at J; junction bases unmatched: 1. The CDR3 is 14 amino acids. CDR3: CASSYDRDNYGYTF. Written as DNA, the CDR3 is TGTGCCAGCAGTTACGACAGGGATAACTATGGCTACACCTTC.

The genes are TRBV10-1 and TRBJ1-5, with 10 bases lining up with TRBD1. CDR1 WNHNN and CDR2 SYGVQD come from the germline V gene (reference sequence). Losses at the gene ends were 7 bases for V and 0 bases for J; bases not matched to a gene: 12. The CDR3 runs to 18 residues. The CDR3 is CASIVPGQGKDSNQPQHF. The CDR3 DNA follows: TGCGCCAGCATCGTCCCGGGACAGGGGAAAGATAGCAATCAGCCCCAGCATTTT.

This chain connects TRBV19 to TRBJ1-5, with D hard to call. CDR1 and CDR2 from the germline V gene are LNHDA and SQIVND (reference sequence). Trimming cost V 0 bases and J 5 bases, with 8 bases left between them. The CDR3 length is 14 residues. The chain's CDR3 is CASSIDMSHQPQHF. The CDR3 DNA is TGTGCCAGTAGTATAGATATGAGCCATCAGCCCCAGCATTTT.

At least ten counts were recorded for this clone. The V and J genes are TRBV14 and TRBJ1-1, with a weak D call TRBD1 (6 bases). This CDR3 is built from 13 residues. Germline V gene lookup returns CDR1 SGHDN and CDR2 FVKESK. Trimming took 3 bases from V and 5 from J, leaving 10 bases between them. This CDR3 reads CASSQGAKTEAFF. CDR3 nucleotides: TGTGCCAGCAGCCAGGGGGCCAAGACTGAAGCTTTCTTT. The entire variable domain, with the rest obtained from reference TRBV14 and TRBJ1-1, is as follows: EAGVTQFPSHSVIEKGQTVTLRCDPISGHDNLYWYRRVMGKEIKFLLHFVKESKQDESGMPNNRFLAERTGGTYSTLKVQPAELEDSGVYFCASSQGAKTEAFFGQGTRLTVV.

The rearrangement uses TRBV7-3 and TRBJ2-1; 8 positions agree with TRBD2. Unmatched junction bases numbered 6, after V lost 2 bases and J lost 6 bases. Germline assignment: CDR1 SGHTA and CDR2 FQGTGA. This CDR3 comprises 15 residues. CDR3: CASSLSLSGVNEQFF. CDR3 in DNA: TGTGCCAGCAGCTTATCCCTTAGCGGGGTCAATGAGCAGTTCTTC.

This chain joins TRBV25-1 and TRBJ2-7, with D tentatively TRBD1 (5 bases). Germline assignment: CDR1 MGHDK and CDR2 SYGVNS. This CDR3 contains 13 residues. V lost 4 bases and J 2 bases, leaving 9 bases between the germline ends. The CDR3 coding sequence is TGTGCCAGCAGTGGGCAGGACACCTACGAGCAGTACTTC. Translating gives CASSGQDTYEQYF.

This clone has only one observation. Because the CDR3 is missing its conserved closing phenylalanine or tryptophan, this is likely a read error. The chain employs TRBV14 and TRBJ1-2, with D possibly TRBD1 on 6 matching bases. The CDR3 spans 13 residues. V was trimmed by 5 bases and J by 4 bases, leaving 11 bases between them. CDR1 is SGHDN and CDR2 is FVKESK in the germline V gene. The CDR3 protein is CASSYGQFYGYTL. DNA for the CDR3: TGTGCCAGCAGCTACGGACAGTTCTATGGCTACACCCTC.